Detailed here is one T cell receptor beta chain. The source of the sample is a study of technical replicates of blood from several donors. Only in-frame clones appear in the TCRdb table, and some are missing; sequencing was by immunoSEQ multiplex PCR. This table holds roughly 80,000 clones, approximately 96% found once. The CDR3 has 17 amino acids. Trimming cost V 5 bases and J 5 bases; bases outside gene matches: 14. Germline loops: CDR1 MGHRA, CDR2 YSYEKL. The sequenced material came from T cells isolated from PBMCs. The chain has TRBV4-1 and TRBJ2-5; TRBD1 matches at 10 bases. This receptor was identified in a human donor in good health. CDR3 nucleotide sequence: TGCGCCAGCAGCTTTCGGACAGGGGGAAGCGGGACCGAGACCCAGTACTTC. Translated: CASSFRTGGSGTETQYF.